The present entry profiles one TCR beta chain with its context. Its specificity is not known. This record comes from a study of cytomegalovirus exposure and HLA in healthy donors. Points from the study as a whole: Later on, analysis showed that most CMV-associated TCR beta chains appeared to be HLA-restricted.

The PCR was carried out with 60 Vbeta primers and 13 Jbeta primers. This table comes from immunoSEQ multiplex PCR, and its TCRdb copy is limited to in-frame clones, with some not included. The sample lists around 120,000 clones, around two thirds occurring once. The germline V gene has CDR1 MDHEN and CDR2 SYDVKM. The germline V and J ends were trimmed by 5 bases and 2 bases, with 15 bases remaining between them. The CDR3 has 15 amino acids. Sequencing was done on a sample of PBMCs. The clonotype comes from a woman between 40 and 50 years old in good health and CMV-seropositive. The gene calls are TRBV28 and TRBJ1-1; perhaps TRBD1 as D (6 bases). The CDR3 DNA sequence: TGTGCCAGCAGTCCAACAGGGCCCCTTAACACTGAAGCTTTCTTT. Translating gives CASSPTGPLNTEAFF.